Following are 8 T cell receptor beta chains from one sample sequenced in a study of blood T cell repertoires in COVID-19. Clones were read by immunoSEQ multiplex PCR, and TCRdb kept only the in-frame ones, dropping some. The sample has 200,000 to 250,000 clones, around 86% seen once. The specimen was peripheral blood. Source of these receptors: an elderly woman with COVID-19, enrolled during active disease.

This clone was detected only once. The gene calls are TRBV18 and TRBJ2-5; D may be TRBD1 (6 bases). Germline CDR1 reads KGHSH; CDR2 reads LQKENI. V shed 4 bases and J shed 2 bases, with 8 bases lying between them. The CDR3 is 13 amino acids. The CDR3 nucleotides read TGTGCCAGCTCACTGCAGGGGCAAGAGACCCAGTACTTC. It is translated as CASSLQGQETQYF.

V gene TRBV6-5 combines with J gene TRBJ2-7; TRBD2 matches at 7 bases. This CDR3 region has 13 residues. V lost 5 bases, J lost 7 bases, and 8 bases stayed unmatched. Germline values: CDR1 MNHEY, CDR2 SVGAGI. The CDR3 DNA reads TGTGCCAGCAGTACGCGGAGGGAGGGGGAGCAGTACTTC. This gives the protein CASSTRREGEQYF.

The V and J genes are TRBV11-3 and TRBJ2-3; D possibly corresponds to TRBD1 (6 bases). Germline V CDR1 and CDR2: SGHNT, YENEEA. The CDR3 runs to 15 residues. V gave up 3 bases and J gave up 5 bases, with 15 bases separating them. Written as DNA, the CDR3 is TGTGCCAGCAGCTTCCCAGGGGCGAAGATAGATACGCAGTATTTT. Translating it yields CASSFPGAKIDTQYF.

The chain joins TRBV6-2 or TRBV6-3 to TRBJ1-5, with 9 bases identical to TRBD1. The CDR3 is made up of 15 amino acids. Trimming took 4 bases from V and 6 from J; bases not matched to a gene: 7. Germline CDR1 is MNHEY and CDR2 is SVGEGT. CDR3 bases: TGTGCCAGCAGTTGGAGGACAGGGGTTGGTCAGCCCCAGCATTTT. This gives the protein CASSWRTGVGQPQHF.

The rearrangement joins TRBV5-1 to TRBJ1-2, with no clear D. The CDR3 has 12 amino acids. With 5 bases removed from V and 2 bases from J, the gap between germline ends came to 7 bases. CDR1 is SGHRS and CDR2 is YFSETQ in the germline V gene. The chain's CDR3 is CASRRENYGYTF. CDR3 nucleotide sequence: TGCGCCAGCAGACGGGAAAACTATGGCTACACCTTC.

The chain carries TRBV5-1 and TRBJ2-7; the match to TRBD1 covers 7 bases. The CDR3 sequence is 15 residues long. CDR1 and CDR2 (germline): SGHRS, YFSETQ. V lost 3 bases, J lost 6 bases, and 12 bases stayed unmatched. The CDR3 loop reads CASSSDTGAGSEQYF. The DNA of the CDR3 is TGCGCCAGCAGCTCCGACACAGGGGCTGGCTCCGAGCAGTACTTC.

This chain joins TRBV5-1 and TRBJ1-2; D uncertain. Trimming shortened V by 0 bases and J by 5 bases, and 14 bases separated the two germline ends. The CDR3 is made up of 15 amino acids. Germline V gene sequence: CDR1 SGHRS, CDR2 YFSETQ. Written as DNA, the CDR3 is TGCGCCAGCAGCTTGGGAGGCCTGGCTTCTTATGGCTACACCTTC. Translation gives CASSLGGLASYGYTF. The variable domain in full, completed from reference TRBV5-1 and TRBJ1-2, reads KAGVTQTPRYLIKTRGQQVTLSCSPISGHRSVSWYQQTPGQGLQFLFEYFSETQRNKGNFPGRFSGRQFSNSRSEMNVSTLELGDSALYLCASSLGGLASYGYTFGSGTRLTVV.

The chain links TRBV4-2 to TRBJ2-3; 10 nucleotides match TRBD2. Germline V gene lookup returns CDR1 LGHNA and CDR2 YNFKEQ. V lost 4 bases and J lost 3; bases outside the gene matches: 7. This CDR3 region has 16 residues. The CDR3 loop is CASSPKTSGYTDTQYF. The CDR3 nucleotides read TGTGCCAGCAGCCCGAAGACTAGCGGGTATACAGATACGCAGTATTTT.